Below, 3 T cell receptor beta chains from the same sample are listed, as sequenced in a study of shared clonotypes between healthy human individuals. Generated by immunoSEQ multiplex PCR, the TCRdb table keeps only in-frame clones and is missing some. The repertoire holds 2 million to 2.5 million clones, with about 90% as singletons. The sequenced sample was naive CD4+ T cells from PBMCs. Stated subset: CD45RA+ positively selected. The receptors were gathered from a young man in good health. Some clones in this sample may be carry-over from other donors' samples.

The rearrangement links TRBV19 to TRBJ2-3; 7 bases are shared with TRBD1. The CDR3 sequence is 15 residues long. Germline-derived CDR1 and CDR2 are LNHDA and SQIVND (reference sequence). V shed 1 base, J shed 4 bases, and the junction held 5 bases outside the gene matches. The CDR3 protein is CASSIGQGRSDTQYF. The CDR3 nucleotides are TGTGCCAGTAGTATAGGACAGGGTCGCTCAGATACGCAGTATTTT.

This clone was picked up one time. Other DNA sequences in this specimen translate into the identical CDR3. The J gene is TRBJ2-3, the V gene TRBV5-1, with 9 bases fitting TRBD1. This CDR3 is 16 amino acids long. CDR1 is SGHRS and CDR2 is YFSETQ in the germline V gene. V dropped 0 bases and J dropped 2; count of bases not matched to a gene: 4. DNA for the CDR3: TGCGCCAGCAGCTTGGGGGGACAGGGCCCCACAGATACGCAGTATTTT. Its translation is CASSLGGQGPTDTQYF.

The rearrangement uses TRBV27 and TRBJ2-7; 8 bases match TRBD1. J was trimmed by 2 bases and V by 6 bases; bases with no gene match: 9. The germline V gene encodes CDR1 MNHEY and CDR2 SMNVEV (reference sequence). This CDR3 has 15 residues. CDR3 nucleotide sequence: TGTGCCAGCAGCCGTGGACAGGGACGAACCTACGAGCAGTACTTC. Protein sequence: CASSRGQGRTYEQYF.